The next 16 T cell receptor beta chains were all read from a single sample in a study of T cell responses to AZD1222 COVID-19 vaccine. TCRdb's table, derived via immunoSEQ multiplex PCR, lists solely in-frame clones and lacks some. The sample yields some 110,000 clones, 85% to 95% seen once. The specimen comprised peripheral blood, sampled on day 0 of AZD1222 vaccination. Every receptor here comes from an adult in good health.

In DNA form, the CDR3 reads TGTGCCAGCAGCTTACGCCCTGGGGATTCCTATGGCTACACCTTC. It is translated as CASSLRPGDSYGYTF. The V and J genes are TRBV7-3 and TRBJ1-2; D is ambiguous. The CDR3 length is 15 residues. Germline V lookup: CDR1 SGHTA, CDR2 FQGTGA. Trimming removed 2 bases from V and 4 bases from J, with 14 bases in between.

The rearrangement uses TRBV2 and TRBJ1-5; maybe TRBD1 (5 bases). The CDR3 totals 17 residues. Germline CDR1 SNHLY, CDR2 FYNNEI. Deletions cut 0 bases from V and 4 bases from J, with 16 bases between. CDR3 sequence: CASSEAVGQGLNQPQHF. CDR3 coding DNA: TGTGCCAGCAGTGAAGCCGTAGGGCAGGGATTAAATCAGCCCCAGCATTTT.

This chain links TRBV2 with TRBJ1-4, with D uncertain. Between the trimmed V and J ends, which lost 8 bases and 7 bases, there was a span of 17 bases. Germline assignment: CDR1 SNHLY and CDR2 FYNNEI. The CDR3 is 14 amino acids. CDR3 region: CASAFRHLAEKLFF. The CDR3 nucleotides read TGTGCCAGCGCCTTCAGACATTTGGCTGAAAAACTGTTTTTT.

This chain links TRBV3-1 (or the pseudogene TRBV3-2) with TRBJ1-6; TRBD1 matches 8 bases. This CDR3 has 15 amino acids. V gave up 3 bases and J gave up 5 bases; unmatched junction bases: 3. The germline CDR1 and CDR2 sequences are LGHDT and YNNKEL (reference sequence). The CDR3 nucleotides read TGTGCCAGCAGCCACAGGGGGCCCCATAATTCACCCCTCCACTTT. Translated, it gives CASSHRGPHNSPLHF.

The V gene is TRBV9, the J gene TRBJ1-2, with D tentatively TRBD1 (5 bases). The CDR3 covers 13 residues. The V end lost 5 bases, the J end lost 5 bases, and 13 bases lay between the germline ends. CDR1 SGDLS and CDR2 YYNGEE come from the germline V gene. The CDR3 nucleotides are TGTGCCAGCAGGGGAGGGGACCTTTATGGCTACACCTTC. Encoded protein: CASRGGDLYGYTF.

The V gene is TRBV10-3, the J gene TRBJ2-2, with D perhaps TRBD1 (6 bases). Trimming removed 0 bases at V and 4 bases at J, with 12 bases between. Germline V gene data show CDR1 as ENHRY and CDR2 as SYGVKD. The CDR3 consists of 16 residues. The CDR3 loop is CAISESPSRGTGELFF. The CDR3 DNA is TGTGCCATCAGTGAGTCACCGAGCAGGGGCACCGGGGAGCTGTTTTTT.

V and J are TRBV19 and TRBJ2-1, with 10 bases lining up with TRBD2. V dropped 2 bases and J dropped 7; count of bases not matched to a gene: 11. This CDR3 has 17 residues. Germline V lookup: CDR1 LNHDA, CDR2 SQIVND (reference sequence). The CDR3 loop is CASSISGGLAGANEQFF. For the CDR3, the DNA is TGTGCCAGTAGTATAAGCGGGGGGCTAGCGGGAGCGAATGAGCAGTTCTTC.

The rearrangement uses TRBV5-1 and TRBJ1-6; unclear D gene. The V end lost 0 bases, the J end lost 7 bases, and 8 bases lay between the germline ends. The CDR3 sequence is 14 residues long. Germline assignment: CDR1 SGHRS and CDR2 YFSETQ. The CDR3 DNA is TGCGCCAGCAGCTTGGGTCAACCAAATTCACCCCTCCACTTT. Translation gives CASSLGQPNSPLHF.

The genes are TRBV12-5 and TRBJ2-1; D might be TRBD2 (5 bases). CDR3 size: 12 residues. Trimming removed 4 bases from V and 8 bases from J, with 9 bases in between. The V gene's germline CDR1 is LGHNT and CDR2 FRNRAP. The CDR3 loop reads CASGSGGDEQFF. CDR3 bases: TGTGCTAGTGGTTCCGGAGGCGATGAGCAGTTCTTC.

This chain uses TRBV6-5 with TRBJ1-2; D is possibly TRBD1 (5 bases). The germline V and J ends were trimmed by 0 bases and 3 bases, with 11 bases remaining between them. Germline assignment: CDR1 MNHEY and CDR2 SVGAGI. The CDR3 has 15 residues. Here the CDR3 DNA reads TGTGCCAGCAGTTACTCTGCTACAGGCTACTATGGCTACACCTTC. As protein: CASSYSATGYYGYTF.

In this sample, this clone turned up once. V gene TRBV5-1 combines with J gene TRBJ1-1; the D is unclear. The CDR3 spans 12 residues. V lost 1 base and J lost 7, with 8 bases in between. Germline V CDR1 and CDR2: SGHRS, YFSETQ. For the CDR3, the DNA is TGCGCCAGCAGCTTGAACGTCAATGAAGCTTTCTTT. Translation: CASSLNVNEAFF.

The chain is built from TRBV29-1 and TRBJ1-4; D call uncertain. The CDR3 runs 12 residues. Germline CDR1 reads SQVTM; CDR2 reads ANQGSEA. V was shortened by 0 bases and J by 10 bases, with 9 bases between the two germline ends. This CDR3 is CSVEDPNGKLFF. Here the CDR3 DNA reads TGCAGCGTTGAAGACCCTAACGGAAAACTGTTTTTT.

The chain carries TRBV6-5 and TRBJ1-5, with TRBD1 identical over 10 bases. This CDR3 spans 14 amino acids. Germline V gene lookup returns CDR1 MNHEY and CDR2 SVGAGI. The trim removed 6 bases at V and 6 bases at J, leaving 5 bases unmatched. The CDR3 sequence is CASRPGTGVQPQHF. The CDR3 nucleotides read TGTGCCAGCAGGCCCGGGACAGGGGTTCAGCCCCAGCATTTT.

This clone has just one count. For the CDR3, the DNA is TGTGCCACCAGTGATTTAGGGGGGCCCGGGGAGCTGTTTTTT. This translates into CATSDLGGPGELFF. V gene TRBV24-1 combines with J gene TRBJ2-2, with D tentatively TRBD1 or TRBD2 (6 bases each). The CDR3 sequence is 14 residues long. Trimming took off 1 base at V and 6 bases at J, with 8 bases between the two ends. CDR1 is KGHDR, CDR2 SFDVKD, per germline.

V is TRBV7-3 and J is TRBJ2-6; TRBD1 matches 10 bases. The V segment lost 3 bases and the J segment 2 bases; nucleotides outside the gene matches: 7. Germline CDR1 reads SGHTA; CDR2 reads FQGTGA. The CDR3 has 18 residues. DNA for the CDR3: TGTGCCAGCAGCTTGCGACAGGGGGCGAGTACTGGGGCCAACGTCCTGACTTTC. Residues: CASSLRQGASTGANVLTF.

The chain employs TRBV7-9 and TRBJ2-1; a possible D gene is TRBD2 (5 bases). There are 15 residues in the CDR3. The ends were cut back, 3 bases at V and 4 bases at J, with 13 bases in the middle. Germline V gene lookup returns CDR1 SEHNR and CDR2 FQNEAQ (reference sequence). CDR3 sequence (DNA): TGTGCCAGCAGCTTGCCGGACGGGATATACAATGAGCAGTTCTTC. It encodes CASSLPDGIYNEQFF.